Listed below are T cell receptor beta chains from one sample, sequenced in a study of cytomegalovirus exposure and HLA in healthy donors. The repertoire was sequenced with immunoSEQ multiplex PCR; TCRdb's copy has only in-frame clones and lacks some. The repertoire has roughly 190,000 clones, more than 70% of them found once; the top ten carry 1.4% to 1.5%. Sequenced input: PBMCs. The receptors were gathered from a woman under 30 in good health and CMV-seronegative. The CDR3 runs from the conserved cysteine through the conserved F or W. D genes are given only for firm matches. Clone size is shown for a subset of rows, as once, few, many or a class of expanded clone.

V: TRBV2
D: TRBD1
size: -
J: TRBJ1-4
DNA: TGTGCCAGCAGCGGACAGGGGCGGACGGGGACTAATGAAAAACTGTTTTTT
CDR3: CASSGQGRTGTNEKLFF

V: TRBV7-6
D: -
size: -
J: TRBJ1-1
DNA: TGTGCCAGCAGCCAGGGCGGCACTGAAGCTTTCTTT
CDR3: CASSQGGTEAFF

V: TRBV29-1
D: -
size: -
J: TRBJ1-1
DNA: TGCAGCGTTTTGGGGCCCCGCGCTGAAGCTTTCTTT
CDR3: CSVLGPRAEAFF

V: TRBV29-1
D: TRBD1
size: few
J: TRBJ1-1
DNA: TGCAGCGCCGGGGGACAGGTTGAAGCTTTCTTT
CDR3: CSAGGQVEAFF

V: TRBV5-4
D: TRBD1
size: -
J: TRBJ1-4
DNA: TGTGCCAGCAGCACCAGACAGGGCCTTAATGAAAAACTGTTTTTT
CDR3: CASSTRQGLNEKLFF

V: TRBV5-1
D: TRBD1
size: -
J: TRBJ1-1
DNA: TGCGCCAGCAGCCCCTCGACAGGGGGTGGTGGCACTGAAGCTTTCTTT
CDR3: CASSPSTGGGGTEAFF

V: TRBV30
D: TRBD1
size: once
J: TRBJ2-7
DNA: TGTGCCTGGAAGACTACAGGGGGCAGCGAGCAGTACTTC
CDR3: CAWKTTGGSEQYF

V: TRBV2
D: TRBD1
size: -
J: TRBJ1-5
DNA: TGTGCCAGCAGAGACCTTGACAGGGTGGGGGGTCAGCCCCAGCATTTT
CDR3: CASRDLDRVGGQPQHF

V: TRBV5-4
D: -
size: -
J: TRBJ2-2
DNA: TGTGCCAGCAGCTTGGCCGAGGTTAGGGGCACCGGGGAGCTGTTTTTT
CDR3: CASSLAEVRGTGELFF

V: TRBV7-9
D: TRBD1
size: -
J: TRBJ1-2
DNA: TGTGCCAGCAGCCCTCTGTTTTACAGGGGACGGGATGGCTACACCTTC
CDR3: CASSPLFYRGRDGYTF

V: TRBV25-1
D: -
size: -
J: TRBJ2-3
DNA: TGTGCCAGCAGTGAATCGGGCGGGTGGCGGGTACGCACAGATACGCAGTATTTT
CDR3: CASSESGGWRVRTDTQYF

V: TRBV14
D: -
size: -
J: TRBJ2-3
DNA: TGTGCCAGCAGCCAAGAACGGGTCCTACTCTCTGGCACAGATACGCAGTATTTT
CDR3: CASSQERVLLSGTDTQYF

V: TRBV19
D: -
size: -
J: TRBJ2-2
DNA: TGTGCCAGTAGTATGATCGGTACCGGGGAGCTGTTTTTT
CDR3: CASSMIGTGELFF

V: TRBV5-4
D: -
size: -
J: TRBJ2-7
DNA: TGTGCCAGCAGCTTGGCTGGGCAGCCCTACGAGCAGTACTTC
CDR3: CASSLAGQPYEQYF

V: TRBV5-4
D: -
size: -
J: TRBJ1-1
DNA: TGTGCCAGCAGCTTGGTGGACAGGAACACTGAAGCTTTCTTT
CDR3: CASSLVDRNTEAFF

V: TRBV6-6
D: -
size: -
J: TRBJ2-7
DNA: TGTGCCAGCAGTTACTCAGGGGGTAACGAGCAGTACTTC
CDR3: CASSYSGGNEQYF

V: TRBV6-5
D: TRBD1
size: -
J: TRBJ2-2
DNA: TGTGCCAGCAGCGGGACAGGGGGTTTCGGGGAGCTGTTTTTT
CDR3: CASSGTGGFGELFF

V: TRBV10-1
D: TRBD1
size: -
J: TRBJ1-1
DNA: TGCGCCAGCGGCCCCCAGGGGGCAAGGGCTGAAGCTTTCTTT
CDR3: CASGPQGARAEAFF

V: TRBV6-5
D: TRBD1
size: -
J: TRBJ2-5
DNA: TGTGCCAGTACCAATGGACAGGCCAATGGGGAGACCCAGTACTTC
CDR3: CASTNGQANGETQYF

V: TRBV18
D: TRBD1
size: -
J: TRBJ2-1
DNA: TGTGCCAGCTCACCCGGACAGGGGTTAAGGAATGAGCAGTTCTTC
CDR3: CASSPGQGLRNEQFF

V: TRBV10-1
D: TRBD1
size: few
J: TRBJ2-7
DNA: TGCGCCAGCAGCCAACCGGGACAGGGGATTGAGGAGCAGTACTTC
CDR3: CASSQPGQGIEEQYF

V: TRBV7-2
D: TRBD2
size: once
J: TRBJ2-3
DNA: TGTGCCAGCAGCTTCGGATTCTCCGGGACTAGCGGTTTCACAGATACGCAGTATTTT
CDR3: CASSFGFSGTSGFTDTQYF

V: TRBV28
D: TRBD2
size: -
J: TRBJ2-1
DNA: TGTGCCAGCAGTGTGACTAGCGGCAGCTCCTACAATGAGCAGTTCTTC
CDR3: CASSVTSGSSYNEQFF

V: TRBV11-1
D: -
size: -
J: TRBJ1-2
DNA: TGTGCCAGCAGCTTAATTACAGGGACTGGCTACACCTTC
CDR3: CASSLITGTGYTF

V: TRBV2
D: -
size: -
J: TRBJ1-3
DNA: TGTGCCAGCGGGGGGGGACCCAGCTCTGGAAACACCATATATTTT
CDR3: CASGGGPSSGNTIYF

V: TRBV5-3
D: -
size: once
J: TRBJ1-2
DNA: TGTGCCGGGGCCGGCCGCCTCTATGGCTACACCTTC
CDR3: CAGAGRLYGYTF

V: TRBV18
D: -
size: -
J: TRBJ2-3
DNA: TGTGCCAGCTCACTTACAGCGGCAGCTAGCACAGATACGCAGTATTTT
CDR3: CASSLTAAASTDTQYF

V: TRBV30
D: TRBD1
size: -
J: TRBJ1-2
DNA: TGTGCCTGGAGTAAGCTGCCGAGGGACAGAAACTATGGCTACACCTTC
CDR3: CAWSKLPRDRNYGYTF

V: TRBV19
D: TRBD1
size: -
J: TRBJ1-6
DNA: TGTGCCAGTAGTATCTCCTACGACAGGGCCTATTCACCCCTCCACTTT
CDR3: CASSISYDRAYSPLHF

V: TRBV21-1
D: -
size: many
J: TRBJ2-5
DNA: TGTGCCAGCAACCGTAGCGGGGGGGCGGAGACCCAGTACTTC
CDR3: CASNRSGGAETQYF

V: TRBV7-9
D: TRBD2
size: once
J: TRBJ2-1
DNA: TGTGCCAGCAGTCATATCAGCGGGAGGGGAAACAATGAGCAGTTCTTC
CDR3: CASSHISGRGNNEQFF

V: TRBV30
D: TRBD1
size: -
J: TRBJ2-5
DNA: TGTGCCTGGAGTCAGGGGGCCCCAGAGACCCAGTACTTC
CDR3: CAWSQGAPETQYF

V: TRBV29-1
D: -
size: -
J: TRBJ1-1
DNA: TGCAGCGTTGAAGAAGGAGCGTCCCGAGGCACTGAAGCTTTCTTT
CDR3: CSVEEGASRGTEAFF

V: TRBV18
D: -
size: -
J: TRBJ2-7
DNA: TGTGCCAGCTCACCATCCGTTCTAGGACACGCCCTGTACGAGCAGTACTTC
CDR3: CASSPSVLGHALYEQYF

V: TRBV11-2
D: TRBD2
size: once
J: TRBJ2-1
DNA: TGTGCCGCGGGGCGGGGGGGCATCTACAATGAGCAGTTCTTC
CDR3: CAAGRGGIYNEQFF

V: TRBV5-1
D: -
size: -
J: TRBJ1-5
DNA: TGCGCCAGCAGCCCCGGATACCAGGGCGGTCAGCCCCAGCATTTT
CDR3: CASSPGYQGGQPQHF

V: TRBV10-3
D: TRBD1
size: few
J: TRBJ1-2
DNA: TGTGCCATCAGCGGACAGGGGGCCTTCGATGGCTACACCTTC
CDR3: CAISGQGAFDGYTF

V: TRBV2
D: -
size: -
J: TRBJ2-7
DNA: TGTGCCAGCAGTGAGGGCATCGTCTCCTACGAGCAGTACTTC
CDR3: CASSEGIVSYEQYF

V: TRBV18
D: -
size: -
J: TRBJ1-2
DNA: TGTGCCAGCTCACCAGACAGCTATGGCTACACCTTC
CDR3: CASSPDSYGYTF

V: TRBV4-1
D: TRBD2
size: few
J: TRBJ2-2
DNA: TGCGCCAGCAGCGAGGGGAGGGTCCTGACCGGGGAGCTGTTTTTT
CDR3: CASSEGRVLTGELFF

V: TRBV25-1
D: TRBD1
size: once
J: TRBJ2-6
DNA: TGTGCCAGCAGTAGGACAGGGGGCTCCTCTGGGGCCAACGTCCTGACTTTC
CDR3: CASSRTGGSSGANVLTF

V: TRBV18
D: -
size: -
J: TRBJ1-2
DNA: TGTGCCAGCTCCTCAGCGGGGCTCGACTATGGCTACACCTTC
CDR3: CASSSAGLDYGYTF